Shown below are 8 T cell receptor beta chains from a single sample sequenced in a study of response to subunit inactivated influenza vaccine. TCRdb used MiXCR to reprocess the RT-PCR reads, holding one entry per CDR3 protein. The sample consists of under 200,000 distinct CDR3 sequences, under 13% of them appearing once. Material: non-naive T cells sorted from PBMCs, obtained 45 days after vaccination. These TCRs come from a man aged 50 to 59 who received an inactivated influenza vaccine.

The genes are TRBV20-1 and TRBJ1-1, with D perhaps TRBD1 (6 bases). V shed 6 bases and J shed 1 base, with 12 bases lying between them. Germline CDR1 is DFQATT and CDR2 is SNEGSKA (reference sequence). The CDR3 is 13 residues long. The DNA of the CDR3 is TGCAGTGCCCCAGGGGAGGGGAACACTGAAGCTTTCTTT. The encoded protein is CSAPGEGNTEAFF.

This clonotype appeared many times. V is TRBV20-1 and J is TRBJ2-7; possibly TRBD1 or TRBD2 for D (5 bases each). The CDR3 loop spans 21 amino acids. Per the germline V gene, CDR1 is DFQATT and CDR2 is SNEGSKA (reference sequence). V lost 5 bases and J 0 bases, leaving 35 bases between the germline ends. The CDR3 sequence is CSAFGRGSPREGPLTSYEQYF. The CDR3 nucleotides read TGCAGTGCTTTCGGCCGGGGCAGCCCACGTGAAGGACCCCTTACCTCCTACGAGCAGTACTTC.

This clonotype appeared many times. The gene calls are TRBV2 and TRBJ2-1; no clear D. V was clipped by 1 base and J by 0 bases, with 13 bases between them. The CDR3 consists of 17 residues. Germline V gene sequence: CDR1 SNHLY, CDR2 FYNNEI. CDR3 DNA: TGTGCCAGCAGTGAAGGCCGACTGCTGAGCTCCTACAATGAGCAGTTCTTC. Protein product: CASSEGRLLSSYNEQFF.

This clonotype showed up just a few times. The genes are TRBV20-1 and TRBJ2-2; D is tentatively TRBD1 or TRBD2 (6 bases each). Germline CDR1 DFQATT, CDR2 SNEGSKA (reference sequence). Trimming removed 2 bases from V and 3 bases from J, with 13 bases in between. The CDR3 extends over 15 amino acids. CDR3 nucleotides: TGCAGTGCTAGACTCCGGGGGCGCGACACCGGGGAGCTGTTTTTT. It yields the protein CSARLRGRDTGELFF.

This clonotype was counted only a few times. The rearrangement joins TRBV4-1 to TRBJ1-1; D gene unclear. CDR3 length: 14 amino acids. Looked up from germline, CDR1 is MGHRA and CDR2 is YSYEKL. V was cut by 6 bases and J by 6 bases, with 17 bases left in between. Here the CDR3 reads CASRPQITGAEAFF. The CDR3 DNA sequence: TGCGCCAGCAGACCACAAATAACTGGCGCTGAAGCTTTCTTT.

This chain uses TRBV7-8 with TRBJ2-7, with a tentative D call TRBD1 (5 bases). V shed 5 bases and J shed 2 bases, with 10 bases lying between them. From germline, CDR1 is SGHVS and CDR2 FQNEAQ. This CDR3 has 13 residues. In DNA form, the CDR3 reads TGTGCCAGCAGCCGAACAGGAGCCTACGAGCAGTACTTC. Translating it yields CASSRTGAYEQYF.

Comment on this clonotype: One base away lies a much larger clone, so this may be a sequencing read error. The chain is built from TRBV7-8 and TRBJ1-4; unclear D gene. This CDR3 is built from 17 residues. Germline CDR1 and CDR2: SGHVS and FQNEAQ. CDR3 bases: TGTGCCAGCAGCTTAGGGTGGAGTGGCAGAAGTAATGGAAAACTGTTTTTT. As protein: CASSLGWSGRSNGKLFF.

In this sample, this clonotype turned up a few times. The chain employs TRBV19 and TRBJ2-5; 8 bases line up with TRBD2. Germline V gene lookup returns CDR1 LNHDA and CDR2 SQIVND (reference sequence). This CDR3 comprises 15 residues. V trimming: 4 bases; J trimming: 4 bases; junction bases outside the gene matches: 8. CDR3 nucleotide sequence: TGTGCCAGTAGTACACCGGGACTAGAGGGAGAGACCCAGTACTTC. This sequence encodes CASSTPGLEGETQYF.